One and the same sample provided the 24 T cell receptor beta chains below, sequenced in a study of shared clonotypes between healthy human individuals. Sequencing was performed with immunoSEQ multiplex PCR; in TCRdb, only in-frame clones are kept and a portion is missing. The sample comprises under 2,500,000 clones, almost 96% of which are singletons, and approximately 0.13% rests with the top ten. Input material: naive CD4+ T cells sorted from blood. Subset indicated: CD45RA+ positively selected. The source of these receptors is a man aged 18 to 29 in good health.

This clone was counted once. The rearrangement joins TRBV10-2 to TRBJ1-1; D not certain. V shed 0 bases and J shed 3 bases, with 8 bases lying between them. This CDR3 has 14 amino acids. Germline CDR1 reads WSHSY; CDR2 reads SAAADI. CDR3 DNA: TGCGCCAGCAGTGAGTCGTGGGTTTACACTGAAGCTTTCTTT. Translated: CASSESWVYTEAFF.

Of note for this clone: The same CDR3 arises from other DNA sequences in this sample as well. The chain is built from TRBV18 and TRBJ1-4; D perhaps matches TRBD1 (6 bases). V lost 0 bases, J lost 10 bases, and 9 bases lay in between. CDR1 is KGHSH, CDR2 LQKENI, per germline. This CDR3 comprises 13 residues. The CDR3 coding sequence is TGTGCCAGCTCACCACCGGGAGGGGGAAAACTGTTTTTT. Translated, it gives CASSPPGGGKLFF.

This clone appeared a single time. J is TRBJ2-7 and V is TRBV29-1; D perhaps matches TRBD1 (6 bases). V was trimmed by 6 bases and J by 5 bases, leaving 14 bases between them. Germline CDR1 reads SQVTM; CDR2 reads ANQGSEA. This CDR3 is 12 amino acids long. Here the CDR3 DNA reads TGCAGCGTGGCTACAGGGTCCAACGAGCAGTACTTC. Protein product: CSVATGSNEQYF.

This clone has only one observation. This chain joins TRBV7-2 and TRBJ1-5, with a possible D match to TRBD1 (6 bases). CDR3 length equals 15 residues. The V end was cut by 3 bases, the J end by 3 bases, with 12 bases between. Germline V CDR1 and CDR2: SGHTA, FQGNSA. The DNA of the CDR3 is TGTGCCAGCAGCTTGGCGGGGGCGGTCAATCAGCCCCAGCATTTT. This sequence encodes CASSLAGAVNQPQHF. The full variable domain, in which reference TRBV7-2 and TRBJ1-5 provide the parts outside the CDR3, is GAGVSQSPSNKVTEKGKDVELRCDPISGHTALYWYRQSLGQGLEFLIYFQGNSAPDKSGLPSDRFSAERTGGSVSTLTIQRTQQEDSAVYLCASSLAGAVNQPQHFGDGTRLSIL.

This clone was detected only once. At the DNA level, this CDR3 is encoded by other sequences in the same sample as well. The rearrangement uses TRBV6-1 and TRBJ1-3; no clear D. CDR3 length: 15 residues. CDR1 and CDR2 from the germline V gene are MNHNS and SASEGT. The V and J ends lost 1 base and 0 bases respectively, with 7 bases between them. The CDR3 DNA is TGTGCCAGCAGTGAAGGTTCAGGCTCTGGAAACACCATATATTTT. It encodes CASSEGSGSGNTIYF.

V and J are TRBV30 and TRBJ1-2; D remains unclear. The CDR3 is 15 residues long. V was shortened by 0 bases and J by 1 base, with 12 bases between the two germline ends. CDR1 GTSNPN and CDR2 SVGIG come from the germline V gene (reference sequence). The CDR3: CAWSVKTNHNYGYTF. The CDR3 nucleotides read TGTGCCTGGAGTGTAAAAACAAATCATAACTATGGCTACACCTTC.

The chain carries TRBV30 and TRBJ2-6; possible D gene TRBD1, 6 bases. V lost 0 bases and J 0 bases, leaving 12 bases between the germline ends. Per germline, CDR1 GTSNPN and CDR2 SVGIG (reference sequence). CDR3 size: 17 residues. CDR3 coding DNA: TGTGCCTGGAGTGTGGACAGAGTAAGCTCTGGGGCCAACGTCCTGACTTTC. It specifies CAWSVDRVSSGANVLTF.

This CDR3 reads CASSPGQGWDTQYF. In nucleotides, the CDR3 is TGTGCCAGCAGTCCTGGACAGGGGTGGGATACGCAGTATTTT. The chain is built from TRBV6-6 and TRBJ2-3, with 9 bases aligning to TRBD1. V dropped 5 bases and J dropped 6; count of bases not matched to a gene: 6. Germline loops: CDR1 MNHNY, CDR2 SVGAGI (reference sequence). The CDR3 extends over 14 amino acids.

In the case of this clone: Other nucleotide sequences in the sample specify the same CDR3. Here the CDR3 DNA reads TGTGCCAGCAGCCGAGACACTAACTATGGCTACACCTTC. Its translation is CASSRDTNYGYTF. The chain is built from TRBV5-6 and TRBJ1-2, with unresolved D. The ends were cut back, 4 bases at V and 0 bases at J, with 7 bases in the middle. CDR1 is SGHDT and CDR2 is YYEEEE in the germline V gene. The CDR3 runs 13 residues.

This chain links TRBV28 with TRBJ2-7; D is unclear. The germline CDR1 and CDR2 sequences are MDHEN and SYDVKM. The CDR3 consists of 16 residues. The germline V and J ends were trimmed by 4 bases and 4 bases, with 20 bases remaining between them. The CDR3 DNA is TGTGCCAGCAGTTATATGGGCAGCCCTCCACTTTACGAGCAGTACTTC. It codes for CASSYMGSPPLYEQYF.

CDR3 sequence reads: CASSQGGTGQHPHEQYF. The CDR3 coding sequence is TGCGCCAGCAGCCAAGGGGGGACGGGACAGCATCCCCACGAGCAGTACTTC. The chain has TRBV4-1 and TRBJ2-7; 7 bases match TRBD1. The V gene end was trimmed by 1 base and the J gene end by 5 bases; junction bases not matched to a gene: 14. Germline CDR1 and CDR2: MGHRA and YSYEKL. The CDR3 is 17 residues long.

CDR3 coding DNA: TGTGCCAGCAGTGGGGGCTCCGGGACAGGGAGGCAGCCCCAGCATTTT. It codes for CASSGGSGTGRQPQHF. The genes are TRBV25-1 and TRBJ1-5; 9 bases are shared with TRBD1. Per germline, CDR1 MGHDK and CDR2 SYGVNS. J lost 7 bases, V lost 4 bases, and 11 bases had no gene match. This CDR3 comprises 16 residues.

This rearrangement joins TRBV9 to TRBJ1-6, with a tentative D call TRBD1 (6 bases). V shed 4 bases and J shed 7 bases, with 18 bases lying between them. Germline V CDR1 and CDR2: SGDLS, YYNGEE. This CDR3 region has 16 residues. The CDR3 region has the DNA TGTGCCAGCAGCCCTGAGGGGGTTGCTGGGAATTCACCCCTCCACTTT. As protein: CASSPEGVAGNSPLHF.

The chain has TRBV6-1 and TRBJ1-1; unclear D gene. The CDR3 has 15 amino acids. From germline, CDR1 is MNHNS and CDR2 SASEGT. Trimming took off 0 bases at V and 0 bases at J, with 8 bases between the two ends. The CDR3 here is CASSEALGLNTEAFF. Here the CDR3 DNA reads TGTGCCAGCAGTGAAGCGCTCGGGTTGAACACTGAAGCTTTCTTT.

V and J are TRBV18 and TRBJ2-1; D possibly corresponds to TRBD1 (6 bases). The CDR3 is made up of 14 amino acids. V dropped 3 bases and J dropped 3 bases, with 9 bases sitting between them. Looked up from germline, CDR1 is KGHSH and CDR2 is LQKENI. The CDR3: CASSPLDSYNEQFF. DNA of the CDR3: TGTGCCAGCTCACCGCTGGACAGCTACAATGAGCAGTTCTTC.

DNA of the CDR3: TGTGCCAGCAGTGTATGGACTAGCGGGATTGCTGAGCAGTTCTTC. This sequence encodes CASSVWTSGIAEQFF. This chain joins TRBV2 and TRBJ2-1; 12 nucleotides line up with TRBD2. CDR3 length equals 15 residues. V gave up 4 bases and J gave up 9 bases; unmatched junction bases: 7. In germline, CDR1 is SNHLY, CDR2 FYNNEI.

This clone was picked up a small number of times. The chain uses TRBV6-6 and TRBJ1-6; D call uncertain. Germline-derived CDR1 and CDR2 are MNHNY and SVGAGI (reference sequence). The CDR3 length is 13 residues. V was cut by 4 bases and J by 5 bases, with 6 bases left in between. In DNA form, the CDR3 reads TGTGCCAGCAGTTTGGACCATAATTCACCCCTCCACTTT. Residues: CASSLDHNSPLHF.

V is TRBV6-5 and J is TRBJ2-5; D gene ambiguous. There are 13 residues in the CDR3. Deletions cut 2 bases from V and 3 bases from J, with 7 bases between. Germline V gives CDR1 MNHEY, CDR2 SVGAGI. CDR3 sequence (DNA): TGTGCCAGCAGTTACGGGCTTAAAGAGACCCAGTACTTC. It specifies CASSYGLKETQYF.

The V call is TRBV30, the J call TRBJ1-3, with 9 nucleotides matching TRBD1. The CDR3 extends over 15 amino acids. Germline V CDR1 and CDR2: GTSNPN, SVGIG (reference sequence). J lost 3 bases, V lost 3 bases, and 6 bases had no gene match. Here the CDR3 reads CAWSPGTGSGNTIYF. For the CDR3, the DNA is TGTGCCTGGAGCCCGGGGACAGGGAGTGGAAACACCATATATTTT.

CDR3: CASSLVVGPNYGYTF. The DNA for the CDR3 is TGTGCCAGCAGCTTAGTGGTGGGGCCAAATTATGGCTACACCTTC. This chain uses TRBV7-2 with TRBJ1-2, with a weak D call TRBD1 (5 bases). CDR1 is SGHTA, CDR2 FQGNSA, per germline. The CDR3 has 15 residues. V lost 1 base, J lost 5 bases, and 14 bases lay in between.

CDR3 protein: CASTRDLTGAQSFF. CDR3 sequence (DNA): TGTGCCAGCACCCGCGATCTGACCGGGGCTCAATCTTTCTTT. The chain has TRBV6-6 and TRBJ1-1; D perhaps matches TRBD1 (5 bases). With 7 bases removed from V and 12 bases from J, the gap between germline ends came to 24 bases. Germline values: CDR1 MNHNY, CDR2 SVGAGI (reference sequence). This CDR3 is 14 amino acids long.

The gene calls are TRBV28 and TRBJ1-2; no reliable D call. Looked up from germline, CDR1 is MDHEN and CDR2 is SYDVKM. The CDR3 extends over 15 amino acids. The germline V and J ends were trimmed by 5 bases and 8 bases, with 21 bases remaining between them. The CDR3 sequence is CASSPSPAGVPGYTF. CDR3 sequence (DNA): TGTGCCAGCAGTCCCTCCCCGGCGGGAGTCCCGGGCTACACCTTC.

The chain links TRBV2 to TRBJ2-7, with D perhaps TRBD2 (6 bases). The CDR3 has 13 amino acids. Germline lookup yields CDR1 SNHLY and CDR2 FYNNEI. The ends were cut back, 7 bases at V and 4 bases at J, with 14 bases in the middle. The DNA of the CDR3 is TGTGCCAGCAAGCGGGCAGGGCAGTACGAGCAGTACTTC. Protein sequence: CASKRAGQYEQYF.

The chain carries TRBV18 and TRBJ1-6; a weak D match, TRBD1 (6 bases). The CDR3 spans 14 residues. Germline CDR1 is KGHSH and CDR2 is LQKENI. V was pared by 3 bases and J by 9 bases, with 12 bases between. The CDR3 DNA is TGTGCCAGCTCACCGGGCCAGGGGTTTTCACCCCTCCACTTT. Translated: CASSPGQGFSPLHF.